This T cell receptor beta chain was found in a study of cytomegalovirus exposure and HLA in healthy donors. Measured with immunoSEQ multiplex PCR; TCRdb has only the in-frame clones, and not every one. The table shows hundreds of thousands of clones, with roughly 87% occurring only once. This CDR3 has 16 amino acids. V lost 5 bases, J lost 6 bases, and 17 bases stayed unmatched. Germline V gene data show CDR1 as SGHRS and CDR2 as YFSETQ. Specimen: PBMCs. This chain joins TRBV5-1 and TRBJ2-7; 7 nucleotides match TRBD2. The clonotype comes from a man aged 18 to 29 in good health and CMV-seropositive. The CDR3 region has the DNA TGCGCCAGCAGGGCGCCTGGCGGGAGAGGGTTAGGCGAGCAGTACTTC. Its protein product is CASRAPGGRGLGEQYF.